These T cell receptor beta chains were read from a single sample in a study of T cell repertoires in cytomegalovirus infection. TCRdb reprocessed the reads via MiXCR and lists one record per CDR3 protein. The data hold hundreds of thousands of distinct CDR3 sequences, with more than 9% observed a single time. Sequenced: PBMCs. All receptors come from a human donor in good health (CMV status not recorded). Some clones in this sample may be carry-over from other donors' samples. CDR3s include the opening cysteine and the closing phenylalanine or tryptophan. Expanded clones are given a class, and other clones once, few, many or no size at all.

j_call clone_size v_call cdr3_aa
TRBJ2-7 many TRBV7-8 CASSSSWGTGGGEQYF
TRBJ1-6 NA TRBV6-2/TRBV6-3 CASSFAGTVNSPLHF
TRBJ2-3 few TRBV6-5 CASRRRQSTDTQYF
TRBJ1-4 few TRBV19 CASSIGRGIGEKLFF
TRBJ2-7 many TRBV10-3 CAISETGTSGVSLTYEQYF
TRBJ1-1 NA TRBV7-2 CASSSTSWEAFF
TRBJ2-3 few TRBV10-3 CAIRPGSATDTQYF
TRBJ2-1 many TRBV7-2 CASSSNRGEQFF
TRBJ2-1 many TRBV19 CASSRRARVLDNEQFF
TRBJ1-2 many TRBV7-2 CASSGYRDLDYGYTF
TRBJ2-5 NA TRBV7-2 CASSLNGLQETQYF
TRBJ2-3 NA TRBV7-4 CASSSRTLQYF
TRBJ2-1 few TRBV7-2 CASSLVGLAGGPVEQFF